This passage covers 20 T cell receptor beta chains from one sample sequenced in a study of identical twins. Using its own MiXCR run on the 5' RACE reads, TCRdb lists one record per CDR3 protein. The repertoire holds 550,000 to 800,000 distinct CDR3 sequences, with roughly 7.1% as singletons. These same records also appear under a second study, on yellow fever vaccine responses in identical twins.

The sequenced material came from PBMCs. Every receptor here comes from a woman between 18 and 29 years old in good health.

This clonotype was found a few times. J is TRBJ2-7 and V is TRBV24-1; no firm D call. The CDR3 has 13 residues. The germline V and J ends were trimmed by 0 bases and 1 base, with 3 bases remaining between them. Germline lookup yields CDR1 KGHDR and CDR2 SFDVKD. This CDR3 reads CATSDLGSYEQYF. DNA for the CDR3: TGTGCCACCAGTGATTTGGGATCCTACGAGCAGTACTTC.

This clonotype appeared many times. V is TRBV28 and J is TRBJ2-2; D might be TRBD2 (6 bases). Germline values: CDR1 MDHEN, CDR2 SYDVKM. The CDR3 has 15 residues. The germline V and J ends were trimmed by 2 bases and 3 bases, with 10 bases remaining between them. CDR3: CASSLGGIDTGELFF. CDR3 nucleotides: TGTGCCAGCAGTTTAGGCGGGATCGACACCGGGGAGCTGTTTTTT.

In this sample, this clonotype turned up once. The chain uses TRBV11-2 and TRBJ2-3, with D maybe TRBD2 (6 bases). Per the germline V gene, CDR1 is SGHAT and CDR2 is FQNNGV. The V end lost 4 bases, the J end lost 7 bases, and 12 bases lay between the germline ends. The CDR3 contains 13 residues. This CDR3 reads CASSSRRGNTQYF. The DNA of the CDR3 is TGTGCCAGCAGCTCCAGGAGGGGTAATACGCAGTATTTT.

The CDR3 DNA sequence: TGCAGTGCTAGAGATCTTGACAGGGCGAGGGAGCAGTACGTC. This translates into CSARDLDRAREQYV. V gene TRBV20-1 combines with J gene TRBJ2-7; TRBD1 matches 7 bases. V was pared by 0 bases and J by 7 bases, with 9 bases of the junction left unmatched. Germline CDR1 is DFQATT and CDR2 is SNEGSKA (reference sequence). The CDR3 runs 14 residues.

This clonotype occurred many times. The junction does not match germline at one end; this may be a read error. This rearrangement joins TRBV12-3 or TRBV12-4 to TRBJ2-2, with D maybe TRBD2 (5 bases). This CDR3 region has 13 residues. The chain's CDR3 is CASSLEVTGELFF. The DNA for the CDR3 is TGCGCCAGCAGCTTGGAGGTAACCGGGGAGCTGTTTTTT.

The chain combines TRBV20-1 with TRBJ1-3; D remains ambiguous. V shed 0 bases and J shed 3 bases, with 12 bases lying between them. The CDR3 sequence is 15 residues long. Germline CDR1 is DFQATT and CDR2 is SNEGSKA (reference sequence). The CDR3 sequence: CSARDGSILGNTIYF. For the CDR3, the DNA is TGCAGTGCTAGAGATGGGTCCATACTTGGAAACACCATATATTTT.

This clonotype was recorded many times. DNA of the CDR3: TGCGCCAGCAGCCGAAGTGTTTCAGATACGCAGTATTTT. It encodes CASSRSVSDTQYF. The chain has TRBV5-1 and TRBJ2-3; D unresolved. The CDR3 consists of 13 residues. Trimming stripped 4 bases from V and 4 bases from J, with 10 bases between. Germline lookup yields CDR1 SGHRS and CDR2 YFSETQ.

This chain connects TRBV2 to TRBJ2-2; 9 bases map to TRBD1. The V segment lost 2 bases and the J segment 5 bases; nucleotides outside the gene matches: 6. The length of the CDR3 is 16 residues. In germline, CDR1 is SNHLY, CDR2 FYNNEI. The CDR3, as DNA: TGTGCCAGCAGTGAAAGGACAGGGGTCGTGACCGGGGAGCTGTTTTTT. Protein: CASSERTGVVTGELFF.

Many counts were recorded for this clonotype. V is TRBV24-1 and J is TRBJ2-3; perhaps TRBD2 as D (5 bases). With 6 bases removed from V and 3 bases from J, the gap between germline ends came to 15 bases. CDR3 length equals 15 residues. The V gene's germline CDR1 is KGHDR and CDR2 SFDVKD. DNA for the CDR3: TGTGCCACCAGTCCCGGGGAAGTTTGGACAGATACGCAGTATTTT. Encoded protein: CATSPGEVWTDTQYF.

This chain links TRBV7-2 with TRBJ1-2, with D possibly matching TRBD1 (6 bases). CDR1 is SGHTA and CDR2 is FQGNSA in the germline V gene. This CDR3 contains 16 residues. Deletions cut 2 bases from V and 4 bases from J, with 17 bases between. The CDR3 DNA follows: TGTGCCAGCAGCTTATTAGGTCGGGGGGCGAGCTATGGCTACACCTTC. This translates into CASSLLGRGASYGYTF.

This clonotype came up many times. The genes are TRBV5-6 and TRBJ2-7; 9 bases agree with TRBD1. In germline, CDR1 is SGHDT, CDR2 YYEEEE. V lost 4 bases to trimming and J lost 3 bases; unmatched junction nucleotides: 8. The CDR3 length is 15 residues. The CDR3 coding sequence is TGTGCCAGCAGCATCGGGACAGGGAGTCTCTACGAGCAGTACTTC. Its translation is CASSIGTGSLYEQYF. Together with reference TRBV5-6 and TRBJ2-7, the CDR3 gives the full variable domain: DAGVTQSPTHLIKTRGQQVTLRCSPKSGHDTVSWYQQALGQGPQFIFQYYEEEERQRGNFPDRFSGHQFPNYSSELNVNALLLGDSALYLCASSIGTGSLYEQYFGPGTRLTVT.

This clonotype was counted only a few times. The chain links TRBV7-9 to TRBJ1-1, with 9 bases identical to TRBD1. The J segment lost 5 bases and the V segment lost 2 bases, leaving 3 bases of the junction unmatched. Germline V gene data show CDR1 as SEHNR and CDR2 as FQNEAQ (reference sequence). The CDR3 sequence is 14 residues long. The CDR3 reads CASSLSDRGTEAFF. CDR3 DNA: TGTGCCAGCAGCTTATCGGACAGGGGTACTGAAGCTTTCTTT.

The sample holds a few counts of this clonotype. V is TRBV5-1 and J is TRBJ2-7; 12 bases fit TRBD2. Per germline, CDR1 SGHRS and CDR2 YFSETQ. The ends lost 3 bases at V and 0 bases at J; junction bases unmatched: 10. CDR3 length equals 18 residues. The CDR3 DNA is TGCGCCAGCAGCTATTCACTAGCGGGAGGACTGAGCTCCTACGAGCAGTACTTC. Translating it yields CASSYSLAGGLSSYEQYF. The full variable domain, completed using reference TRBV5-1 and TRBJ2-7, is KAGVTQTPRYLIKTRGQQVTLSCSPISGHRSVSWYQQTPGQGLQFLFEYFSETQRNKGNFPGRFSGRQFSNSRSEMNVSTLELGDSALYLCASSYSLAGGLSSYEQYFGPGTRLTVT.

This chain connects TRBV12-3 or TRBV12-4 to TRBJ2-7; TRBD1 might be the D (6 bases). This CDR3 comprises 15 residues. The V gene lost 2 bases and the J gene lost 0 bases, with 11 bases spanning the gap. The CDR3 loop reads CASSLSVTGSYEQYF. The CDR3, as DNA: TGTGCCAGCAGTTTATCCGTGACAGGCTCCTACGAGCAGTACTTC.

This clonotype has just a few counts. The chain has TRBV12-3 or TRBV12-4 and TRBJ1-1; D is unresolved. The ends were cut back, 6 bases at V and 1 base at J, with 12 bases in the middle. This CDR3 spans 14 amino acids. CDR3 loop: CASRTHGRNTEAFF. Here the CDR3 DNA reads TGTGCCAGCAGAACCCACGGGAGGAACACTGAAGCTTTCTTT.

The genes are TRBV29-1 and TRBJ2-5, with 7 bases matching TRBD2. J lost 5 bases, V lost 2 bases, and 5 bases had no gene match. The CDR3 runs 13 residues. CDR1 is SQVTM, CDR2 ANQGSEA, per germline. The CDR3 DNA reads TGCAGCGTTGAACAGATAGCGGGTGAGACCCAGTACTTC. Translation: CSVEQIAGETQYF.

V usage is TRBV19 and J usage is TRBJ1-4; 11 positions agree with TRBD1. Trimming took 6 bases from V and 7 from J; bases not matched to a gene: 7. The CDR3 is made up of 15 amino acids. The V gene's germline CDR1 is LNHDA and CDR2 SQIVND (reference sequence). This CDR3 reads CASSRAGTGGEKLFF. Here the CDR3 DNA reads TGTGCCAGTAGCAGAGCCGGGACAGGGGGTGAAAAACTGTTTTTT.

This clonotype appeared a few times. The chain joins TRBV3-1 to TRBJ2-2, with 10 positions matching TRBD2. The CDR3 runs 18 residues. Per the germline V gene, CDR1 is LGHDT and CDR2 is YNNKEL (reference sequence). The trim removed 0 bases at V and 6 bases at J, leaving 10 bases unmatched. The CDR3 region has the DNA TGTGCCAGCAGCCAAGAAGAACTAGCGGGGAGCCCCGCCGGGGAGCTGTTTTTT. It yields the protein CASSQEELAGSPAGELFF.

The CDR3 DNA is TGTGCCACCAAGGAGGTCGGGGAGACCCAGTACTTC. Translated, it gives CATKEVGETQYF. The chain uses TRBV15 and TRBJ2-5, with a weak D call TRBD2 (5 bases). The CDR3 is 12 amino acids. Trimming removed 7 bases at V and 5 bases at J, with 11 bases between. From germline, CDR1 is LNHNV and CDR2 YYDKDF (reference sequence).

This sequence joins TRBV3-1 and TRBJ2-7, with 7 bases identical to TRBD2. J was trimmed by 5 bases and V by 5 bases; bases with no gene match: 12. The CDR3 consists of 15 residues. The germline V gene encodes CDR1 LGHDT and CDR2 YNNKEL (reference sequence). The CDR3 bases are TGTGCCAGCAGCAGTGCGAGAGGCGGGAGTCACGAGCAGTACTTC. Translation gives CASSSARGGSHEQYF.